This entry lists 21 T cell receptor beta chains sequenced from one sample in a study of siplizumab effects on memory and regulatory T cells. Data came from immunoSEQ multiplex PCR; TCRdb stores just in-frame clones and leaves some out. The sample records about 91,000 clones, 80% to 95% being singletons. Sequencing used CD8+ T cells sorted from blood. The receptors here all came from a human donor in good health.

The chain carries TRBV11-3 and TRBJ2-3, with 7 bases fitting TRBD1. V lost 1 base to trimming and J lost 0 bases; unmatched junction nucleotides: 1. CDR1 is SGHNT, CDR2 YENEEA, per germline. The CDR3 runs 15 residues. The CDR3 reads CASSLGGQSTDTQYF. The CDR3, as DNA: TGTGCCAGCAGCTTAGGGGGACAGAGCACAGATACGCAGTATTTT.

V and J are TRBV13 and TRBJ2-1; 8 bases are a match to TRBD2. V lost 4 bases, J lost 0 bases, and 2 bases stayed unmatched. Germline CDR1 is PRHDT and CDR2 is FYEKMQ (reference sequence). The CDR3 is 15 amino acids. For the CDR3, the DNA is TGTGCCAGCAGCTCCCTAGCGGGCTCCTACAATGAGCAGTTCTTC. Protein sequence: CASSSLAGSYNEQFF.

The chain joins TRBV7-9 to TRBJ1-5; D is uncertain. The CDR3 is 15 residues long. Trimming removed 3 bases from V and 0 bases from J, with 9 bases in between. CDR1 SEHNR and CDR2 FQNEAQ come from the germline V gene (reference sequence). Here the CDR3 reads CASSFSGLSNQPQHF. The CDR3 DNA sequence: TGTGCCAGCAGCTTTTCGGGCCTTAGCAATCAGCCCCAGCATTTT.

As DNA, the CDR3 is TGTGCCAGCAGCGTAAGGTCCCAAAATGAGCAGTTCTTC. Translation: CASSVRSQNEQFF. The chain employs TRBV9 and TRBJ2-1; D call uncertain. The germline gives CDR1 SGDLS, CDR2 YYNGEE. V dropped 1 base and J dropped 7 bases, with 9 bases sitting between them. The CDR3 totals 13 residues. The variable domain in full, completed from reference TRBV9 and TRBJ2-1, reads DSGVTQTPKHLITATGQRVTLRCSPRSGDLSVYWYQQSLDQGLQFLIQYYNGEERAKGNILERFSAQQFPDLHSELNLSSLELGDSALYFCASSVRSQNEQFFGPGTRLTVL.

This chain uses TRBV7-8 with TRBJ2-2; 10 bases agree with TRBD2. Germline V gives CDR1 SGHVS, CDR2 FQNEAQ. The CDR3 is made up of 16 amino acids. With V trimmed by 5 bases and J by 6 bases, 9 bases remained unmatched. Written as DNA, the CDR3 is TGTGCCAGCAGCGCCACCGGGACTAGCGTCTCCGGGGAGCTGTTTTTT. Its translation is CASSATGTSVSGELFF.

The gene calls are TRBV4-1 and TRBJ1-1; D is uncertain. This CDR3 spans 13 amino acids. The germline V gene encodes CDR1 MGHRA and CDR2 YSYEKL. The V and J ends lost 1 base and 1 base respectively, with 4 bases between them. CDR3 bases: TGCGCCAGCAGCCAAGTTAGGAACACTGAAGCTTTCTTT. It encodes CASSQVRNTEAFF.

The rearrangement links TRBV4-2 to TRBJ1-1; no clear D gene. Germline V lookup: CDR1 LGHNA, CDR2 YNFKEQ. CDR3 size: 15 residues. V lost 0 bases and J 1 base, leaving 9 bases between the germline ends. The CDR3 coding sequence is TGTGCCAGCAGCCAAGATTTGTCACAGAACACTGAAGCTTTCTTT. Translation gives CASSQDLSQNTEAFF.

The chain joins TRBV4-1 to TRBJ2-7; TRBD2 aligns across 8 bases. Looked up from germline, CDR1 is MGHRA and CDR2 is YSYEKL. The CDR3 consists of 15 residues. The ends lost 3 bases at V and 4 bases at J; junction bases unmatched: 8. The CDR3 loop reads CASSQRGAGEYEQYF. The CDR3 nucleotides are TGCGCCAGCAGCCAGAGGGGAGCGGGGGAGTACGAGCAGTACTTC.

This sequence joins TRBV19 and TRBJ2-2; D gene uncertain. The CDR3 totals 13 residues. Trimming shortened V by 7 bases and J by 6 bases, and 12 bases separated the two germline ends. The V gene's germline CDR1 is LNHDA and CDR2 SQIVND (reference sequence). The CDR3 DNA reads TGTGCCAGTAATAGCTATAACGCCGGGGAGCTGTTTTTT. It codes for CASNSYNAGELFF.

The rearrangement uses TRBV19 and TRBJ1-1, with D uncertain. The germline V gene encodes CDR1 LNHDA and CDR2 SQIVND (reference sequence). V lost 1 base and J lost 1, with 4 bases in between. CDR3 length: 13 residues. The CDR3 DNA sequence: TGTGCCAGTAGTATAGGAAAGAACACTGAAGCTTTCTTT. Translating gives CASSIGKNTEAFF.

The chain uses TRBV13 and TRBJ2-5; TRBD2 aligns across 12 bases. J lost 5 bases, V lost 8 bases, and 12 bases had no gene match. The CDR3 has 16 residues. Germline lookup yields CDR1 PRHDT and CDR2 FYEKMQ (reference sequence). The CDR3 DNA is TGTGCCAGCCATCGGGTGACTAGCGGGAGCTATGAGACCCAGTACTTC. This codes for CASHRVTSGSYETQYF.

V usage is TRBV5-1 and J usage is TRBJ2-1; 7 nucleotides line up with TRBD1. Germline trimming cut 0 bases from V and 8 bases from J; bases unmatched to any gene: 5. CDR3 size: 14 residues. Per germline, CDR1 SGHRS and CDR2 YFSETQ. This CDR3 reads CASSLGGTGDEQFF. DNA for the CDR3: TGCGCCAGCAGCTTGGGGGGTACAGGGGATGAGCAGTTCTTC.

The rearrangement uses TRBV6-5 and TRBJ2-2; 12 nucleotides align to TRBD2. The CDR3 is made up of 15 amino acids. V shed 6 bases and J 7 bases; nucleotides not matched to a gene: 6. The germline V gene has CDR1 MNHEY and CDR2 SVGAGI. Written as DNA, the CDR3 is TGTGCCAGCAGCCGACTAGCGGGAGATCACGGGGAGCTGTTTTTT. Its translation is CASSRLAGDHGELFF.

The V call is TRBV7-9, the J call TRBJ1-4; D gene ambiguous. The CDR3 is made up of 18 amino acids. V lost 1 base and J 0 bases, leaving 15 bases between the germline ends. The V gene's germline CDR1 is SEHNR and CDR2 FQNEAQ (reference sequence). CDR3 in amino acids: CASSLGLTLEATNEKLFF. The DNA of the CDR3 is TGTGCCAGCAGCTTAGGATTGACGTTGGAGGCAACTAATGAAAAACTGTTTTTT.

This chain uses TRBV9 with TRBJ1-2; a weak D match, TRBD1 (5 bases). Germline CDR1 is SGDLS and CDR2 is YYNGEE. Trimming cost V 0 bases and J 8 bases, with 11 bases left between them. The length of the CDR3 is 13 residues. CDR3 region: CASSVAGRQGYTF. In nucleotides, the CDR3 is TGTGCCAGCAGCGTAGCAGGGCGCCAGGGCTACACCTTC.

The chain is built from TRBV7-9 and TRBJ1-2; D ambiguous. Germline V gives CDR1 SEHNR, CDR2 FQNEAQ (reference sequence). This CDR3 comprises 14 residues. The V and J ends lost 3 bases and 4 bases respectively, with 12 bases between them. CDR3 amino acids: CASSFSGEGYGYTF. CDR3 sequence (DNA): TGTGCCAGCAGCTTCTCGGGAGAGGGCTATGGCTACACCTTC.

This clone was counted once. The chain links TRBV18 to TRBJ2-1, with D possibly being TRBD1 (6 bases). This CDR3 is built from 13 residues. CDR1 is KGHSH and CDR2 is LQKENI in the germline V gene. V lost 4 bases and J lost 6, with 10 bases in between. The DNA of the CDR3 is TGTGCCAGCTCACTCCCGGACAGCAATGAGCAGTTCTTC. It yields the protein CASSLPDSNEQFF.

The chain links TRBV15 to TRBJ1-1, with D unresolved. The CDR3 loop spans 14 amino acids. Trimming stripped 3 bases from V and 11 bases from J, with 19 bases between. Germline V gives CDR1 LNHNV, CDR2 YYDKDF (reference sequence). CDR3 protein: CATSSEQTWSTAFF. Written as DNA, the CDR3 is TGTGCCACCAGCAGCGAACAGACGTGGTCCACGGCTTTCTTT.

The CDR3 DNA is TGTGCCAGCAGGGGACTAGCGGGAATCGATGAGCAGTTCTTC. This encodes CASRGLAGIDEQFF. J is TRBJ2-1 and V is TRBV13; 13 bases are shared with TRBD2. This CDR3 is 14 amino acids long. Germline values: CDR1 PRHDT, CDR2 FYEKMQ (reference sequence). J was trimmed by 8 bases and V by 6 bases; bases with no gene match: 4.

This chain joins TRBV10-3 and TRBJ2-7, with TRBD2 matching 13 bases. This CDR3 is 14 amino acids long. CDR1 is ENHRY, CDR2 SYGVKD, per germline. With V trimmed by 2 bases and J by 13 bases, 8 bases remained unmatched. In nucleotides, the CDR3 is TGTGCCATCAGTGAGACCGGGACTAGCGGGACGGGATACTTC. Translating gives CAISETGTSGTGYF.

The chain employs TRBV7-9 and TRBJ1-1; 11 bases agree with TRBD1. Unmatched junction bases numbered 9, after V lost 5 bases and J lost 10 bases. The CDR3 has 14 amino acids. Germline V gene lookup returns CDR1 SEHNR and CDR2 FQNEAQ (reference sequence). CDR3 DNA sequence: TGTGCCAGCAGCCCCGGACAGGGGGCGCTTGGAGCTTTCTTT. It translates to CASSPGQGALGAFF. Supplemented by reference TRBV7-9 and TRBJ1-1, the full variable domain reads DTGVSQNPRHKITKRGQNVTFRCDPISEHNRLYWYRQTLGQGPEFLTYFQNEAQLEKSRLLSDRFSAERPKGSFSTLEIQRTEQGDSAMYLCASSPGQGALGAFFGQGTRLTVV.